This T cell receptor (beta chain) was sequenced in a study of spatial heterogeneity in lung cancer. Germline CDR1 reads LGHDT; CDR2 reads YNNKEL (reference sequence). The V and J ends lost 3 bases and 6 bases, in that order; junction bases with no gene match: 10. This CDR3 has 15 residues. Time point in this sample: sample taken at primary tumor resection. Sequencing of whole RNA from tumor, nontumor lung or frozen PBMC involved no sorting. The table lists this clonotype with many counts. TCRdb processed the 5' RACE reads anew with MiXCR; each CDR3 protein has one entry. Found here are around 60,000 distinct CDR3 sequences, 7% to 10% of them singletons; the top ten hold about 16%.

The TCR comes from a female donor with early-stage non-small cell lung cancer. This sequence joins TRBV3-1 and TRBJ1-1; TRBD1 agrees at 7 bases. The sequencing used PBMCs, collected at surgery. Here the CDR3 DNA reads TGTGCCAGCAGCCACCTCTCGTTCGGGACAGCTGAAGCTTTCTTT. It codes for CASSHLSFGTAEAFF.